This entry lists 9 T cell receptor beta chains sequenced from one sample in a study of cytomegalovirus exposure and HLA in healthy donors. 13 Jbeta primers and 60 Vbeta primers were used for the PCR. The method was immunoSEQ multiplex PCR; TCRdb's version includes in-frame clones alone and lacks a portion of them. The sample gives approximately 220,000 clones, approximately 79% of which show up once; 0.22% is in the top ten. Input material: PBMCs. The receptors come from a girl between 2 and 10 years old in good health and CMV-seronegative.

The rearrangement links TRBV7-8 to TRBJ2-3; a weak D match, TRBD1 (5 bases). CDR1 is SGHVS, CDR2 FQNEAQ, per germline. This CDR3 spans 14 amino acids. Trimming took 5 bases from V and 0 from J, leaving 9 bases between them. The CDR3 loop is CASSPQGSTDTQYF. The CDR3 bases are TGTGCCAGCAGCCCCCAGGGAAGCACAGATACGCAGTATTTT.

The chain uses TRBV15 and TRBJ1-1, with 10 bases lining up with TRBD1. CDR1 is LNHNV, CDR2 YYDKDF, per germline (reference sequence). The ends lost 1 base at V and 0 bases at J; junction bases unmatched: 17. This CDR3 comprises 21 residues. The CDR3 nucleotides read TGTGCCACCAGCAGAGCGATCAAAAAACCCGGGACAGGGGTTTTGAACACTGAAGCTTTCTTT. Amino acid sequence: CATSRAIKKPGTGVLNTEAFF. Together with reference TRBV15 and TRBJ1-1, the CDR3 gives the full variable domain: DAMVIQNPRYQVTQFGKPVTLSCSQTLNHNVMYWYQQKSSQAPKLLFHYYDKDFNNEADTPDNFQSRRPNTSFCFLDIRSPGLGDTAMYLCATSRAIKKPGTGVLNTEAFFGQGTRLTVV.

The V gene is TRBV10-3, the J gene TRBJ2-5; 9 bases agree with TRBD1. The tail of the sequence fits TRBJ2-7 better, so the J call may be wrong. From germline, CDR1 is ENHRY and CDR2 SYGVKD. The CDR3 is 14 residues long. The CDR3 DNA reads TGTGCCATCAGAAGGGACAGGGTACTCTACGAGCAGTACTTC. Its translation: CAIRRDRVLYEQYF.

This clone came up a few times. CDR3 sequence reads: CASSPITGEGLSGNTIYF. The CDR3, as DNA: TGTGCCAGCTCACCAATAACAGGTGAAGGGTTATCTGGAAACACCATATATTTT. V is TRBV18 and J is TRBJ1-3, with D maybe TRBD1 (5 bases). Per germline, CDR1 KGHSH and CDR2 LQKENI. V lost 2 bases, J lost 1 base, and 18 bases lay in between. This CDR3 region has 18 residues.

V and J are TRBV5-4 and TRBJ2-7, with TRBD1 matching over 12 bases. The CDR3 runs 16 residues. Per the germline V gene, CDR1 is SGHNT and CDR2 is YYREEE (reference sequence). The V and J ends lost 0 bases and 5 bases, in that order; junction bases with no gene match: 6. The CDR3 reads CASSLAPGQGANEQYF. Here the CDR3 DNA reads TGTGCCAGCAGCTTGGCTCCGGGACAGGGGGCCAACGAGCAGTACTTC.

This clone came up a few times. The chain has TRBV10-1 and TRBJ2-7, with D tentatively TRBD1 (6 bases). Germline values: CDR1 WNHNN, CDR2 SYGVQD (reference sequence). Trimming shortened V by 0 bases and J by 0 bases, and 18 bases separated the two germline ends. This CDR3 region has 18 residues. CDR3 in DNA: TGCGCCAGCAGTGAGTCCTTGCTCGGACAGTCGAGCTCCTACGAGCAGTACTTC. It specifies CASSESLLGQSSSYEQYF.

The J gene is TRBJ2-1, the V gene TRBV7-8, with D perhaps TRBD1 (5 bases). Per germline, CDR1 SGHVS and CDR2 FQNEAQ. The CDR3 runs to 13 residues. The V and J ends lost 2 bases and 5 bases respectively, with 7 bases between them. The CDR3 coding sequence is TGTGCCAGCAGCTTAAGCAGGGACAATGAGCAGTTCTTC. It specifies CASSLSRDNEQFF.

The rearrangement links TRBV4-2 to TRBJ2-1; D is uncertain. The length of the CDR3 is 12 residues. The ends were cut back, 4 bases at V and 2 bases at J, with 3 bases in the middle. Germline CDR1 reads LGHNA; CDR2 reads YNFKEQ. The CDR3 DNA reads TGTGCCAGCAGCCCTACCTACAATGAGCAGTTCTTC. This translates into CASSPTYNEQFF.

V usage is TRBV6-1 and J usage is TRBJ1-3; D perhaps matches TRBD1 (5 bases). The germline CDR1 and CDR2 sequences are MNHNS and SASEGT. This CDR3 has 18 amino acids. Trimming removed 3 bases from V and 0 bases from J, with 18 bases in between. This CDR3 reads CASSDPSGTAYSGNTIYF. DNA of the CDR3: TGTGCCAGCAGTGACCCCTCCGGGACTGCCTACTCTGGAAACACCATATATTTT.